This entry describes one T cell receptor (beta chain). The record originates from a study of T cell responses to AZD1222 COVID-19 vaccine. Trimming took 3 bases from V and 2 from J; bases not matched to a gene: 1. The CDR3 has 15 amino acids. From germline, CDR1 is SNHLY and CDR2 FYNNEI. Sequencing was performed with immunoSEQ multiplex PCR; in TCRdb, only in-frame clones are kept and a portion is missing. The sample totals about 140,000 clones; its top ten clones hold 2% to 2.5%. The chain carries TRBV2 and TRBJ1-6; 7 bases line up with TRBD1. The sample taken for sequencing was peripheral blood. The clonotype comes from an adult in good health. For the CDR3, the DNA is TGTGCCAGCAGTGAGCAGGGGGCCTATAATTCACCCCTCCACTTT. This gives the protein CASSEQGAYNSPLHF.